This T cell receptor beta chain is drawn from a study of response to subunit inactivated influenza vaccine. TCRdb used MiXCR to reprocess the RT-PCR reads, holding one entry per CDR3 protein. Of about 650,000 distinct CDR3 sequences in the sample, around a sixth were seen once. Regarding the study as a whole: Seasonal influenza vaccination, on each occasion, was suggested by the authors to recruit few new T cells.

Trimming took 5 bases from V and 4 from J, leaving 12 bases between them. Germline CDR1 and CDR2: SGHTA and FQGNSA. The CDR3 length is 14 residues. A note on this clonotype: The antigen is unknown.

Sequencing was performed on PBMCs from blood, taken 11 to 12 days after vaccination. The sequence derives from a man in his forties or fifties who received an inactivated influenza vaccine. This sequence joins TRBV7-2 and TRBJ2-1, with a tentative D call TRBD1 (5 bases). CDR3 coding DNA: TGTGCCAGCAGCCAGAGGACAAATTACAATGAGCAGTTCTTC. It codes for CASSQRTNYNEQFF.